The TCR beta chain described here comes from a study of CD8+CD57+ T cells in acquired aplastic anemia. Profiling of TCR beta VDJ combinations and CDR3 sequences used genomic DNA as template. A single record per CDR3 protein comes from TCRdb applying MiXCR to the reads. Of some 150,000 distinct CDR3 sequences in the sample, approximately 41% are singletons; the top ten hold roughly 8.1%. General study results and limits: Over 25 CD8+ CDR3 sequences occurred in both the patients and the controls.

As concerns this clonotype: Its antigen remains unknown.

Germline V gene lookup returns CDR1 SQVTM and CDR2 ANQGSEA. The CDR3 has 14 residues. This sequence joins TRBV29-1 and TRBJ2-3; D gene unclear. The J call may be incorrect, as the DNA end agrees better with TRBJ1-5. Sequencing was performed on sorted CD4+, CD8+, or CD8+CD57+ T cells (not recorded which) from PBMCs. This clonotype originated in a human donor in good health, serving as a control. The CDR3 protein is CSVSPSGSTDTQHF. The CDR3 DNA is TGCAGCGTTAGCCCCAGCGGGAGCACAGATACGCAGCATTTT.